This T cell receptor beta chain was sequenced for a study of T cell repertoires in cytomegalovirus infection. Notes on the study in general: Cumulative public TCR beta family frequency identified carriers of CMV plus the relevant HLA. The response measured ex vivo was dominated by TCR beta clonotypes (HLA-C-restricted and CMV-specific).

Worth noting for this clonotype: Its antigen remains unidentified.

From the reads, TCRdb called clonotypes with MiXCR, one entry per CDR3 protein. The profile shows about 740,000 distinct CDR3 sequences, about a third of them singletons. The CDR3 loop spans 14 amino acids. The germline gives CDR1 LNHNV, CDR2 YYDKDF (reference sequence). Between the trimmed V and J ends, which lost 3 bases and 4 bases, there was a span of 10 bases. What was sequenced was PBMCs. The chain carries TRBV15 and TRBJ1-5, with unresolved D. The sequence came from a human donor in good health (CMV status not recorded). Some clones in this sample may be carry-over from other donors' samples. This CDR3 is CATSSSGRNQPQHF. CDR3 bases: TGTGCCACCAGCAGTTCCGGGCGGAATCAGCCCCAGCATTTT.